Below are 30 T cell receptor beta chains sequenced from a single sample in a study of T-cell memory formation after mild COVID-19 (dated by TCRdb to the early 2020s). Receptors were amplified or captured by 5' RACE. Sequencing relied on an Illumina NovaSeq 6000. Using fastp trimming at Q25 and MiXCR clonotype assembly, TCRdb reanalyzed the public sequencing data and kept in-frame beta chains. Entries that share a CDR3 protein sequence are merged under the most common genes and DNA. The sample table contains about 250,000 distinct CDR3 sequences; only one count was recorded for 15% of them. The top ten clones comprise 2% to 2.5% of the sample. Specimen: PBMCs or a T cell subset sorted from them (not recorded which). The source of these receptors is an adult woman who had mild COVID-19 (a few samples of this study predate the infection). The sample titles of this study are shuffled in the database, so cell type and time point are left out; the donor was told from shared clones.

This clonotype turned up a few times. The gene calls are TRBV29-1 and TRBJ2-7; D is ambiguous. The CDR3 runs to 12 residues. The V and J ends lost 4 bases and 3 bases respectively, with 10 bases between them. Per germline, CDR1 SQVTM and CDR2 ANQGSEA. The CDR3, as DNA: TGCAGCGTTGCCCAGGTACTCTACGAGCAGTACTTC. Its translation: CSVAQVLYEQYF.

The rearrangement uses TRBV9 and TRBJ2-5; no definite D call. The CDR3 totals 13 residues. Per the germline V gene, CDR1 is SGDLS and CDR2 is YYNGEE. V gave up 3 bases and J gave up 1 base, with 7 bases separating them. CDR3 sequence reads: CASSGLAQETQYF. The CDR3 bases are TGTGCCAGCAGCGGTTTAGCCCAAGAGACCCAGTACTTC. The full variable domain, in which reference TRBV9 and TRBJ2-5 provide the parts outside the CDR3, is DSGVTQTPKHLITATGQRVTLRCSPRSGDLSVYWYQQSLDQGLQFLIQYYNGEERAKGNILERFSAQQFPDLHSELNLSSLELGDSALYFCASSGLAQETQYFGPGTRLLVL.

The genes are TRBV5-1 and TRBJ2-1; 7 bases are a match to TRBD1. Germline V CDR1 and CDR2: SGHRS, YFSETQ. CDR3 length: 14 residues. V lost 5 bases, J lost 10 bases, and 12 bases stayed unmatched. CDR3 protein: CASRDGTALSEQFF. The DNA of the CDR3 is TGCGCCAGCAGGGACGGGACAGCCCTAAGCGAGCAGTTCTTC.

This clonotype was seen a handful of times. The chain is built from TRBV27 and TRBJ2-5; D is possibly TRBD1 or TRBD2 (5 bases each). Germline V CDR1 and CDR2: MNHEY, SMNVEV (reference sequence). The germline V and J ends were trimmed by 8 bases and 2 bases, with 12 bases remaining between them. CDR3 length equals 13 residues. The CDR3 loop reads CASAEGFQETQYF. CDR3 DNA: TGTGCCAGCGCAGAGGGGTTTCAAGAGACCCAGTACTTC.

This clonotype has just a few counts. The gene calls are TRBV12-3 or TRBV12-4 and TRBJ1-4, with D possibly matching TRBD1 (5 bases). The V gene lost 3 bases and the J gene lost 8 bases, with 13 bases spanning the gap. The CDR3 is made up of 14 amino acids. The CDR3 bases are TGTGCCAGCAGTTTGGCGGGGCCTGGGGAAAAACTGTTTTTT. Its protein product is CASSLAGPGEKLFF.

V is TRBV5-1 and J is TRBJ1-1; no firm D call. CDR1 and CDR2 (germline): SGHRS, YFSETQ. The ends were cut back, 5 bases at V and 5 bases at J, with 10 bases in the middle. This CDR3 is built from 12 residues. DNA for the CDR3: TGCGCCAGCAGGGCGCCGGGGACTGAAGCTTTCTTT. Translation: CASRAPGTEAFF.

This clonotype was seen repeatedly, ten times or more. The chain uses TRBV12-3 or TRBV12-4 and TRBJ2-7; 7 nucleotides align to TRBD2. CDR3 length equals 14 residues. Losses at the gene ends were 1 base for V and 4 bases for J; bases not matched to a gene: 4. The CDR3 coding sequence is TGTGCCAGCAGTTTAGGGCTAGCGGCTTACGAGCAGTACTTC. This codes for CASSLGLAAYEQYF.

Written as DNA, the CDR3 is TGCAGTGCATTACGCGGGACAGGGGTCCTTGGCACTGAAGCTTTCTTT. Protein sequence: CSALRGTGVLGTEAFF. The chain combines TRBV20-1 with TRBJ1-1; TRBD1 agrees at 10 bases. Germline lookup yields CDR1 DFQATT and CDR2 SNEGSKA (reference sequence). V trimming: 6 bases; J trimming: 4 bases; junction bases outside the gene matches: 14. CDR3 length: 16 residues.

This clonotype was recorded a few times. The CDR3 sequence: CASSPSWLGQGYNEQFF. The CDR3 bases are TGTGCCAGCAGCCCCAGTTGGTTGGGACAGGGGTACAATGAGCAGTTCTTC. The chain recombines TRBV11-1 with TRBJ2-1; TRBD1 matches 10 bases. The CDR3 covers 17 residues. The V gene's germline CDR1 is SGHAT and CDR2 FQDESV (reference sequence). After removal of 5 bases from V and 4 bases from J, the junction contained 11 bases not matched to a gene.

In its sample, this clonotype was seen many times. The genes are TRBV5-1 and TRBJ2-3, with no clear D. Trimming took off 0 bases at V and 4 bases at J, with 9 bases between the two ends. CDR1 and CDR2 from the germline V gene are SGHRS and YFSETQ. The CDR3 contains 14 residues. The CDR3 region has the DNA TGCGCCAGCAGCTTGGCTAGTTTGCCAGATACGCAGTATTTT. Its translation is CASSLASLPDTQYF.

This clonotype was seen more than once but under ten times. The chain employs TRBV4-3 and TRBJ1-1, with unresolved D. Germline loops: CDR1 LGHNA, CDR2 YSLEER. The CDR3 extends over 16 amino acids. Trimming removed 1 base from V and 3 bases from J, with 15 bases in between. The DNA of the CDR3 is TGCGCCAGCAGCCAAGTGGCGGGTAATGTGGACACTGAAGCTTTCTTT. Amino acids: CASSQVAGNVDTEAFF.

At least ten counts were recorded for this clonotype. CDR3: CASSLSVGELFF. The CDR3 bases are TGTGCCAGCAGTTTATCAGTCGGGGAGCTGTTTTTT. This rearrangement joins TRBV12-3 or TRBV12-4 to TRBJ2-2; D remains ambiguous. This CDR3 contains 12 residues. Trimming cost V 2 bases and J 7 bases, with 5 bases left between them.

This clonotype was seen only a few times. This chain uses TRBV19 with TRBJ2-2, with 7 bases aligning to TRBD1. Germline lookup yields CDR1 LNHDA and CDR2 SQIVND (reference sequence). With V trimmed by 8 bases and J by 6 bases, 9 bases remained unmatched. The CDR3 spans 14 residues. The CDR3 here is CASSTGTESGELFF. The DNA for the CDR3 is TGTGCCAGTTCGACCGGGACAGAGTCCGGGGAGCTGTTTTTT.

This clonotype occurred a few times. The rearrangement links TRBV5-1 to TRBJ1-4; 7 bases fit TRBD1. V lost 4 bases and J lost 5; bases outside the gene matches: 5. There are 14 residues in the CDR3. Germline V CDR1 and CDR2: SGHRS, YFSETQ. As DNA, the CDR3 is TGCGCCAGCAGCGCGGACAGGATAAATGAAAAACTGTTTTTT. Translating gives CASSADRINEKLFF.

This clonotype was seen at least ten times. The rearrangement uses TRBV6-5 and TRBJ1-5; D may be TRBD1 (5 bases). The length of the CDR3 is 13 residues. In germline, CDR1 is MNHEY, CDR2 SVGAGI. Trimming shortened V by 4 bases and J by 4 bases, and 8 bases separated the two germline ends. The CDR3 region has the DNA TGTGCCAGCAGTTCCCAGGGAAATCAGCCCCAGCATTTT. Its protein product is CASSSQGNQPQHF.

This clonotype has just a few counts. J is TRBJ2-3 and V is TRBV28; 7 bases are a match to TRBD1. J was trimmed by 4 bases and V by 4 bases; bases with no gene match: 11. The germline CDR1 and CDR2 sequences are MDHEN and SYDVKM. The CDR3 has 16 amino acids. Written as DNA, the CDR3 is TGTGCCAGCAGTTCCCCAACGACAGGGTTCGCAGATACGCAGTATTTT. Its translation: CASSSPTTGFADTQYF.

This clonotype has a handful of counts. The chain joins TRBV11-2 to TRBJ2-1; 9 nucleotides agree with TRBD2. J lost 1 base, V lost 4 bases, and 5 bases had no gene match. Germline CDR1 and CDR2: SGHAT and FQNNGV. The CDR3 contains 16 residues. CDR3 residues: CASSSGLALSYNEQFF. The CDR3 nucleotides read TGTGCCAGCAGCTCGGGACTAGCCCTATCCTACAATGAGCAGTTCTTC.

The rearrangement links TRBV5-1 to TRBJ1-4; possible D gene TRBD1, 5 bases. V was shortened by 0 bases and J by 6 bases, with 15 bases between the two germline ends. CDR1 SGHRS and CDR2 YFSETQ come from the germline V gene. This CDR3 spans 16 amino acids. The CDR3 coding sequence is TGCGCCAGCAGCTTGGCAGTGGGGGAGGTAGATGAAAAACTGTTTTTT. Translation gives CASSLAVGEVDEKLFF.

This clonotype was seen ten or more times. J is TRBJ2-1 and V is TRBV20-1, with a weak D call TRBD2 (5 bases). Germline V gene data show CDR1 as DFQATT and CDR2 as SNEGSKA (reference sequence). The CDR3 is 11 residues long. With 5 bases removed from V and 8 bases from J, the gap between germline ends came to 10 bases. Here the CDR3 reads CSARSGHEQFF. For the CDR3, the DNA is TGCAGTGCTCGGAGCGGTCATGAGCAGTTCTTC.

This rearrangement joins TRBV3-1 to TRBJ1-3; D possibly corresponds to TRBD1 (5 bases). The CDR3 runs 15 residues. V was shortened by 2 bases and J by 0 bases, with 8 bases between the two germline ends. CDR1 and CDR2 from the germline V gene are LGHDT and YNNKEL (reference sequence). CDR3 nucleotide sequence: TGTGCCAGCAGCCAACGGGGCTTCTCTGGAAACACCATATATTTT. It codes for CASSQRGFSGNTIYF.

This clonotype has more than one count but fewer than ten. V and J are TRBV12-3 or TRBV12-4 and TRBJ2-1; D perhaps matches TRBD1 (6 bases). CDR3 length equals 14 residues. Trimming cost V 3 bases and J 9 bases, with 15 bases left between them. DNA of the CDR3: TGTGCCAGCAGTTTTCAGGGGTCTCGCAGTGAGCAGTTCTTC. Its protein is CASSFQGSRSEQFF.

There are many counts of this clonotype. The rearrangement uses TRBV6-5 and TRBJ1-1; a possible D gene is TRBD1 (5 bases). Germline CDR1 and CDR2: MNHEY and SVGAGI. V shed 6 bases and J shed 11 bases, with 16 bases lying between them. The CDR3 length is 12 residues. CDR3 coding DNA: TGTGCCAGCAGCCTCCGGGGGAGGGAGGCTTTCTTT. This encodes CASSLRGREAFF.

The rearrangement joins TRBV5-4 to TRBJ2-2, with a weak D call TRBD2 (5 bases). CDR1 SGHNT and CDR2 YYREEE come from the germline V gene (reference sequence). CDR3 length: 14 residues. Trimming shortened V by 9 bases and J by 0 bases, and 12 bases separated the two germline ends. DNA of the CDR3: TGTGCCACCATTCCGGGGACGAACACCGGGGAGCTGTTTTTT. It is translated as CATIPGTNTGELFF.

This clonotype was observed at least ten times. The V gene is TRBV29-1, the J gene TRBJ2-5; D not certain. The germline gives CDR1 SQVTM, CDR2 ANQGSEA. This CDR3 region has 13 residues. V dropped 4 bases and J dropped 5 bases, with 14 bases sitting between them. The CDR3 coding sequence is TGCAGCGTTGGCCCATCCGGTTGGGAGACCCAGTACTTC. Encoded protein: CSVGPSGWETQYF.

This clonotype was seen repeatedly, ten times or more. This sequence joins TRBV9 and TRBJ2-4, with D possibly being TRBD1 (6 bases). This CDR3 has 15 residues. CDR1 SGDLS and CDR2 YYNGEE come from the germline V gene. V lost 0 bases and J lost 3, with 10 bases in between. CDR3 loop: CASSVGGTSKNIQYF. In DNA, the CDR3 is TGTGCCAGCAGCGTAGGAGGGACAAGCAAAAACATTCAGTACTTC.

The rearrangement links TRBV2 to TRBJ2-3; D is perhaps TRBD2 (5 bases). The germline CDR1 and CDR2 sequences are SNHLY and FYNNEI. Trimming left V 7 bases short and J 0 bases short, with 14 bases between. The CDR3 spans 15 residues. CDR3 DNA: TGTGCCAGCATAGAACGTAGCGCAAGCACAGATACGCAGTATTTT. Protein product: CASIERSASTDTQYF.

The chain uses TRBV9 and TRBJ2-2; D may be TRBD1 or TRBD2 (5 bases each). Germline V gene data show CDR1 as SGDLS and CDR2 as YYNGEE. Trimming stripped 5 bases from V and 2 bases from J, with 13 bases between. The CDR3 runs 15 residues. The CDR3 loop reads CASSEGPGNTGELFF. CDR3 sequence (DNA): TGTGCCAGCAGTGAGGGGCCGGGAAACACCGGGGAGCTGTTTTTT.

V is TRBV9 and J is TRBJ2-1; D may match TRBD1 or TRBD2 (6 bases each). The CDR3 consists of 16 residues. CDR1 and CDR2 (germline): SGDLS, YYNGEE. With 5 bases removed from V and 3 bases from J, the gap between germline ends came to 18 bases. The CDR3 DNA follows: TGTGCCAGCAGTGATACCGGGGGCGGGGTCTACAATGAGCAGTTCTTC. Its protein product is CASSDTGGGVYNEQFF.

This clonotype was picked up a small number of times. The rearrangement uses TRBV6-5 and TRBJ2-3; 13 bases line up with TRBD2. The CDR3 covers 15 residues. The V and J ends lost 5 bases and 3 bases, in that order; junction bases with no gene match: 2. The V gene's germline CDR1 is MNHEY and CDR2 SVGAGI. This CDR3 is CASSRTSGSTDTQYF. CDR3 nucleotides: TGTGCCAGCAGTCGGACTAGCGGGAGTACAGATACGCAGTATTTT.

V usage is TRBV24-1 and J usage is TRBJ2-1; D gene ambiguous. Per the germline V gene, CDR1 is KGHDR and CDR2 is SFDVKD. The CDR3 consists of 17 residues. Deletions cut 3 bases from V and 7 bases from J, with 21 bases between. CDR3 protein: CATSDPHGGGAQNEQFF. The CDR3 nucleotides read TGTGCCACCAGTGATCCCCATGGTGGTGGAGCGCAGAATGAGCAGTTCTTC.